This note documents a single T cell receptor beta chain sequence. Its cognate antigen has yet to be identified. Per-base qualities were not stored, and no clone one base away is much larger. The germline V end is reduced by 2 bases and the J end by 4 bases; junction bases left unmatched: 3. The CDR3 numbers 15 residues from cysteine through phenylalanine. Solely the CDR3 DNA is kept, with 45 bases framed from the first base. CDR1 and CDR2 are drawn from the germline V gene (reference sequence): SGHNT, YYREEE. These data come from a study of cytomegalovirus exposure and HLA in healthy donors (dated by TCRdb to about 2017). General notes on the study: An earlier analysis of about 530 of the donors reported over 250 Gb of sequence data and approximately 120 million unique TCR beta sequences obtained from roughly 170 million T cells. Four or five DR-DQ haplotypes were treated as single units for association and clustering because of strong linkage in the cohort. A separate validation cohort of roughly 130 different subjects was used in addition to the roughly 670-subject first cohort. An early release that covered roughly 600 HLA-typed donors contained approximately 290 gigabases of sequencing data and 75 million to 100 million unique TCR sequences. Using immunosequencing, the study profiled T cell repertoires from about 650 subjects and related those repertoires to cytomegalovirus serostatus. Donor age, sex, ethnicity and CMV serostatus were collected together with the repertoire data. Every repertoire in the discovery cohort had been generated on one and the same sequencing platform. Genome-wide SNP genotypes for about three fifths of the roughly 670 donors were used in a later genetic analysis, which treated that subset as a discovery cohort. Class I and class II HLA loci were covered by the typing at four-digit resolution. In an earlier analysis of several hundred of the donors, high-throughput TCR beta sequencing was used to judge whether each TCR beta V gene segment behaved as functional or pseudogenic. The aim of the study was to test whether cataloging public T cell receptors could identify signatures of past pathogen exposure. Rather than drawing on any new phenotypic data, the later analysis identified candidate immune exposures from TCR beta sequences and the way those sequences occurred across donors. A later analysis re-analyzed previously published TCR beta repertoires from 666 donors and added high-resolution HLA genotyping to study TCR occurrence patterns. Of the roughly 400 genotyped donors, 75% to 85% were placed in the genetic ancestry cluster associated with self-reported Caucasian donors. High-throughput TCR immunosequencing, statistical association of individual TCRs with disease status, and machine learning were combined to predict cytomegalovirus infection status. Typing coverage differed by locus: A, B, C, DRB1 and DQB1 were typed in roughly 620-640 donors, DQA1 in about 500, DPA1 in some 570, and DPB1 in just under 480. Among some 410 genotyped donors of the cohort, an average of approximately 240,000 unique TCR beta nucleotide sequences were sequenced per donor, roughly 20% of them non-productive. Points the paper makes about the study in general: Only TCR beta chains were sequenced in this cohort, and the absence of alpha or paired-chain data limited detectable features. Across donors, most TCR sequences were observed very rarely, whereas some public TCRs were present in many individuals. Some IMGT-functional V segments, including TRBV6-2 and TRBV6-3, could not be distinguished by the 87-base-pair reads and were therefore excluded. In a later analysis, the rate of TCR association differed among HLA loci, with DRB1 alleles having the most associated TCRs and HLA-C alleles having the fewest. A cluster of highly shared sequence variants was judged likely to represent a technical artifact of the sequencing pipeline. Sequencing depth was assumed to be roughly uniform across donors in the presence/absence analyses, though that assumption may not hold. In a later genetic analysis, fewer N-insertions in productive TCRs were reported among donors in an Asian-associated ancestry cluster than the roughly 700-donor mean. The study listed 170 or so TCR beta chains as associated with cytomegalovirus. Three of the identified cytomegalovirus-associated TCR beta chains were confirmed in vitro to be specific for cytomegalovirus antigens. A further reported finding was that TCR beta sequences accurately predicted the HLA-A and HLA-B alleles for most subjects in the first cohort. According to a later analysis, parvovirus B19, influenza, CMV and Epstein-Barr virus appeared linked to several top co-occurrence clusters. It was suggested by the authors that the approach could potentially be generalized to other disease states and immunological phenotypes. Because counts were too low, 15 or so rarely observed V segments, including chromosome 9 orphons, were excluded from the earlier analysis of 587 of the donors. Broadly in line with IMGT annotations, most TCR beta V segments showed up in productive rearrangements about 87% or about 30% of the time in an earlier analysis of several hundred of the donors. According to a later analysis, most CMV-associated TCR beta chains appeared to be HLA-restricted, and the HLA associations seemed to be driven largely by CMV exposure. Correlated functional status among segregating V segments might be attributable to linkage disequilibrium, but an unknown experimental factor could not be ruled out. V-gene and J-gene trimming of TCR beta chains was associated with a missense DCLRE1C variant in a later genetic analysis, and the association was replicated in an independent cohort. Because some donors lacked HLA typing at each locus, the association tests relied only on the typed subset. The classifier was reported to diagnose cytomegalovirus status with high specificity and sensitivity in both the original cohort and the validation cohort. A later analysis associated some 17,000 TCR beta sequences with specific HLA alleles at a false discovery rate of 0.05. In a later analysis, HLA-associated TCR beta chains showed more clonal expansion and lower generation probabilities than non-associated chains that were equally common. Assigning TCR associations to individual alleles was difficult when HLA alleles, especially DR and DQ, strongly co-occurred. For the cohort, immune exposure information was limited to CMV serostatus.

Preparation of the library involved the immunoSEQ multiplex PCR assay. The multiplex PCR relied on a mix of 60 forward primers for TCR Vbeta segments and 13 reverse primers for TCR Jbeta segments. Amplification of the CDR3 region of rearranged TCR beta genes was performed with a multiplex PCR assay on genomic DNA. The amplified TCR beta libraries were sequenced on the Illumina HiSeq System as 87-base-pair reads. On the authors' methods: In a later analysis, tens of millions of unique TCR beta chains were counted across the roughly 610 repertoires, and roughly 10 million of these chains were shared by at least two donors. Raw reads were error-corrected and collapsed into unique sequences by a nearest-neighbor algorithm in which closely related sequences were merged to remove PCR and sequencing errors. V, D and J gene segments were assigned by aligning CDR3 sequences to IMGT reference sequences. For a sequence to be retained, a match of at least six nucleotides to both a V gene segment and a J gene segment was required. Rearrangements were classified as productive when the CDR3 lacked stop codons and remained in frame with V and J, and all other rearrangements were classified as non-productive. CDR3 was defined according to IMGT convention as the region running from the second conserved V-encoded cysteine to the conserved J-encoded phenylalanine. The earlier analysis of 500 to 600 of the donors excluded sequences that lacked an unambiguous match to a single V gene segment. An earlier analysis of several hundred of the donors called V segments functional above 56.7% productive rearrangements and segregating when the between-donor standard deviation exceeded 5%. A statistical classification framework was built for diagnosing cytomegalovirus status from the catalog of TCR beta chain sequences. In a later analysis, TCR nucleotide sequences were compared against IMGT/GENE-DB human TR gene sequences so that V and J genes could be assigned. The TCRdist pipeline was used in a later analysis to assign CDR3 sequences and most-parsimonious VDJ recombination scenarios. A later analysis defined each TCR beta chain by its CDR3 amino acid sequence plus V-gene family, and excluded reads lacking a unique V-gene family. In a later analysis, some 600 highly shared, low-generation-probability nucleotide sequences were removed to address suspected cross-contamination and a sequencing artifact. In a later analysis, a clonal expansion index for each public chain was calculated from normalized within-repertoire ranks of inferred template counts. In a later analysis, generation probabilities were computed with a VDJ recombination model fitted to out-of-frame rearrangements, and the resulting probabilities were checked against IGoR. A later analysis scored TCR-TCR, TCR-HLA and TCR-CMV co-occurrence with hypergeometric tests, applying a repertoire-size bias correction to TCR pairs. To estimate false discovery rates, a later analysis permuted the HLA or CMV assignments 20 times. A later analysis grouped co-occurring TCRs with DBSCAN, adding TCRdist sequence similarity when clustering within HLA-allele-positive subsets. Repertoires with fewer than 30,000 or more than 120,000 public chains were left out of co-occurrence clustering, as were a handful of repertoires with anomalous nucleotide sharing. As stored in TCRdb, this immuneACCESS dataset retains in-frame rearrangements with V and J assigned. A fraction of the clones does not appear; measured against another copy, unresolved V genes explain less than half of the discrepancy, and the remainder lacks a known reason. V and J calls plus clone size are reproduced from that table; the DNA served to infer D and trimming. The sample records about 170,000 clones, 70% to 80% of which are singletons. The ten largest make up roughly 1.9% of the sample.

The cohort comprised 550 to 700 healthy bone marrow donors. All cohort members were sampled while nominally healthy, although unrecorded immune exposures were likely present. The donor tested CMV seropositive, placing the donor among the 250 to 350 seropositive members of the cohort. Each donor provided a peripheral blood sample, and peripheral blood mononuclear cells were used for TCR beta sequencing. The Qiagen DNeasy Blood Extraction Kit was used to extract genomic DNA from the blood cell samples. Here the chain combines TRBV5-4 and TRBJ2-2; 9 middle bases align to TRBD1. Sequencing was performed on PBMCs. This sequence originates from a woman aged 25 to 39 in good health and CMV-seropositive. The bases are TGTGCCAGCAGCTTCGCGGACAGGGGCACCGGGGAGCTGTTTTTT. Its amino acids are CASSFADRGTGELFF.